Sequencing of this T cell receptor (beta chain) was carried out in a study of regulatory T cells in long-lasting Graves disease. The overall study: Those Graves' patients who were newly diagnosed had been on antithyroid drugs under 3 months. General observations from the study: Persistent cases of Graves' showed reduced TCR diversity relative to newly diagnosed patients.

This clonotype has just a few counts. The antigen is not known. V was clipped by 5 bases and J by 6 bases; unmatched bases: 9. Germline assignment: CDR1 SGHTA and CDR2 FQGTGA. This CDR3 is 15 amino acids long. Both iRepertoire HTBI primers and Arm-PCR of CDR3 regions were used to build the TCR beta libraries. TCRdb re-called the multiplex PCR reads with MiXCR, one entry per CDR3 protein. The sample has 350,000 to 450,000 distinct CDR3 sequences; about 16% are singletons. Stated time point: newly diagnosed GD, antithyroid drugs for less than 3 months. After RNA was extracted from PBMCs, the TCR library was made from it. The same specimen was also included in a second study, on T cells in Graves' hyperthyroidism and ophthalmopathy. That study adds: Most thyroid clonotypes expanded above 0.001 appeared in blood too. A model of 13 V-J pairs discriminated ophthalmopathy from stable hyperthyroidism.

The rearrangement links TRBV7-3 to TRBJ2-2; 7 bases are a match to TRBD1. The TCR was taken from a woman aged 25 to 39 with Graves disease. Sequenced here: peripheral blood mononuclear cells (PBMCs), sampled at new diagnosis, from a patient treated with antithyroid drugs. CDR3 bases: TGTGCCAGCAGCCCAGACAGGGTAGATCCCGGGGAGCTGTTTTTT. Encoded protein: CASSPDRVDPGELFF.